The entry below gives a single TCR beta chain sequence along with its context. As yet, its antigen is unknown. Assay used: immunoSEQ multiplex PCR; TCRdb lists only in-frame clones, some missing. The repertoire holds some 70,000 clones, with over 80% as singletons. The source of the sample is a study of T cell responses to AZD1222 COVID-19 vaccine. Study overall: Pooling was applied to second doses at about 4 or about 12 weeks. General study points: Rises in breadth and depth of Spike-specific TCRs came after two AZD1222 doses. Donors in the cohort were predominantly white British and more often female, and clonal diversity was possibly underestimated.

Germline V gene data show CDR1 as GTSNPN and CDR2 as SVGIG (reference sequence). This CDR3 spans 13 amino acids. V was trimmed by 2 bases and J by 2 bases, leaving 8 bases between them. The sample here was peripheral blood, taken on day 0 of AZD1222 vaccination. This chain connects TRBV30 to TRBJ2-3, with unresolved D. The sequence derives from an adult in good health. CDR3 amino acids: CAWSTANTDTQYF. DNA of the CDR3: TGTGCCTGGAGTACGGCTAACACAGATACGCAGTATTTT.